This T cell receptor (beta chain) was found in a study of T cells after yellow fever vaccination. The germline V gene has CDR1 KGHSH and CDR2 LQKENI. The CDR3 contains 17 residues. J lost 3 bases, V lost 3 bases, and 11 bases had no gene match. In TCRdb, the 5' RACE reads were re-called with MiXCR into one record per CDR3 protein. The table shows about 320,000 distinct CDR3 sequences, with approximately 4% occurring only once. The input for sequencing was PBMCs, taken 15 days after the yellow fever booster vaccination. The chain links TRBV18 to TRBJ1-1; 9 bases map to TRBD1. The receptor's source is a man in his late teens or twenties who received the YFV17D yellow fever vaccine. The CDR3 DNA follows: TGTGCCAGCTCACCCCAAACAGGGGGCGCGTATGACACTGAAGCTTTCTTT. Protein: CASSPQTGGAYDTEAFF.